This T cell receptor beta chain was profiled in a study of OX40 agonist ivuxolimab in advanced cancers. For the study in its entirety: The costimulatory receptor OX40 (CD134) was targeted by ivuxolimab, a fully human IgG2 agonistic monoclonal antibody. In the dose-escalation cohort, 82.7% of patients were male, and the mean age was roughly 60 years, with a range of 23 to 79. Prior anti-PD-1, anti-PD-L1 or anti-CTLA-4 therapy was permitted, and checkpoint inhibitors had been received by roughly 40% of dose-escalation patients. Intravenous ivuxolimab was administered to patients every 2 weeks at six dose levels: 0.01, 0.1, 0.3, 1.5, 3 and 10 mg/kg. Partial responses occurred in three dose-escalation patients, of whom one had hepatocellular carcinoma and two had cutaneous melanoma. Peripheral TCRbeta sequencing aimed to test whether ivuxolimab altered TCR sequence diversity and caused clonal T-cell expansion. The paper covers the monotherapy dose-escalation part of the phase I ivuxolimab trial, which included N ≈ 57 patients. Of the approximately 54 dose-escalation patients, hepatocellular carcinoma was present in 19, melanoma in approximately 15, renal cell carcinoma in 9 and head and neck cancer in 9. Here is what the overall study found, with its caveats: After ivuxolimab, expanded clones were on average more numerous among CD8+ T cells than among CD4+ T cells. Low levels of normalized T-cell clonal expansion were also seen in some patients who did not respond. In partial responders in the 0.1-3.0 mg/kg groups, normalized peripheral clonal expansion was found to be among the lowest, especially among CD8+ T cells. Antigen specificity was not determined for the clonally expanded peripheral T cells. At doses from 0.1 to 3.0 mg/kg, clonal expansion was seen in both CD4+ and CD8+ blood T cells between baseline and week 6.

Worth noting for this clone: No cognate antigen has been identified for it. Per-base qualities were not stored, and no clone one base away is much larger.

Genomic DNA was extracted from sorted cells for sequencing of the TCRbeta CDR3 region. TCRbeta CDR3 regions were sequenced using the immunoSEQ Assay. The table comes from immuneACCESS by way of TCRdb, which keeps in-frame sequences with V and J called. Part of the clones is missing from these tables; in studies checked, under half for an unresolved V gene and the rest for unknown reasons. Recorded for this sample are around 56,000 clones; 82% of them occurred a single time. The ten most abundant clones make up roughly 1.5% of the sample. CDR1 and CDR2 were assigned from the germline V gene (reference sequence) as SGHNT and YYREEE. The CDR3 measures 14 amino acids from cysteine to phenylalanine. Of all the DNA, just the CDR3 is kept, 42 bases in frame from base 1. Ends trimmed: V by 5 bases, J by 9 bases; bases unmatched to a gene: 11. The trial excluded patients who had a history of autoimmune disease or were on systemic immunosuppression. Peripheral blood for TCR sequencing was drawn from every dose cohort at baseline, at cycle 4 day 1 and at cycle 7 day 1. The samples were drawn from a first-in-human, open-label, multicenter phase I dose-escalation trial of ivuxolimab. Adults with locally advanced or metastatic melanoma, renal cell carcinoma, hepatocellular carcinoma or head and neck squamous cell carcinoma were enrolled in the trial. Before TCR sequencing, CD4+ and CD8+ T cells were separately sorted from peripheral blood.

The chain is encoded by TRBV5-4 joined to TRBJ2-1; 7 nucleotides in the junction match TRBD1. This sequence was found in an adult with an advanced solid tumor such as melanoma, head and neck, liver or kidney cancer. The specimen was CD4+ or CD8+ T cells sorted from blood, collected in a trial of the OX40 agonist ivuxolimab. This receptor has the CDR3 CASRFRSGGGEQFF. The nucleotides read TGTGCCAGCAGGTTCCGGTCAGGGGGTGGTGAGCAGTTCTTC.